The clone carrying this T cell receptor (beta chain) showed up just once. What it recognizes is unknown. The repertoire was sequenced with immunoSEQ multiplex PCR; TCRdb's copy has only in-frame clones and lacks some. The sample carries around 54,000 clones, around 85% recorded once. These data come from a study of vaccination effects on CD4 cells after COVID-19. Before any sequencing was done, the ViraFEST assay used viral peptide pools to expand antigen-specific CD4+ T cells. After roughly 10 days in culture, the CD4+ T cells were isolated. This sample comprised CD4+ T cells from PBMCs cultured with HCoV-229E spike peptides, obtained before COVID-19 vaccination. This TCR was sampled from a human donor who received a COVID-19 vaccine.

The CDR3 is CASSGGRNSGNEQFF. The CDR3 DNA sequence: TGTGCCAGCAGTGGGGGCAGGAATTCTGGCAATGAGCAGTTCTTC. The chain uses TRBV6-4 and TRBJ2-1; tentatively, D is TRBD1 (5 bases). The CDR3 is 15 amino acids. Trimming took off 4 bases at V and 6 bases at J, with 16 bases between the two ends. Germline assignment: CDR1 MRHNA and CDR2 SNTAGT.